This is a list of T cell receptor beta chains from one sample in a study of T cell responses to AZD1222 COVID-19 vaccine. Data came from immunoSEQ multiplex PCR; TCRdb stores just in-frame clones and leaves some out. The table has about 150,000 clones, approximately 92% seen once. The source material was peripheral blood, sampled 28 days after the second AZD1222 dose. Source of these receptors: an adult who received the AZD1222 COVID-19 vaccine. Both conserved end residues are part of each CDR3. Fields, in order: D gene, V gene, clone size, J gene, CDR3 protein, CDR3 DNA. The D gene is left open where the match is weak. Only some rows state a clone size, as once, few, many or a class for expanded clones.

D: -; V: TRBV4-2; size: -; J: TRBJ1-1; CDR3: CASSQDEDTGKAFF; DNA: TGTGCCAGCAGCCAAGACGAAGACACGGGGAAAGCTTTCTTT
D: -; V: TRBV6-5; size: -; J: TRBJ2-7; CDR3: CASNSAPLGEQYF; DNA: TGTGCCAGCAATTCGGCCCCCCTGGGCGAGCAGTACTTC
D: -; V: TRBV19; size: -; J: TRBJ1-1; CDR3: CASSMGYANTEAFF; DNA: TGTGCCAGTAGTATGGGCTACGCCAACACTGAAGCTTTCTTT
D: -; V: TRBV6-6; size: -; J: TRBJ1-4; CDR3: CASSYGREGNEKLFF; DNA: TGTGCCAGCAGTTACGGCAGGGAAGGGAATGAAAAACTGTTTTTT
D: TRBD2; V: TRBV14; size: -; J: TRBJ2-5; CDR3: CASSRVRGASQETQYF; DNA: TGTGCCAGCAGTAGAGTGCGGGGGGCCTCCCAAGAGACCCAGTACTTC
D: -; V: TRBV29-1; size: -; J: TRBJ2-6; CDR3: CSVEGASGANVLTF; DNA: TGCAGCGTTGAAGGGGCCTCTGGGGCCAACGTCCTGACTTTC
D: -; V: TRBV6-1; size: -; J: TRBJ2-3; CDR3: CASSERGGPDTQYF; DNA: TGTGCCAGCAGTGAGAGGGGGGGCCCAGATACGCAGTATTTT
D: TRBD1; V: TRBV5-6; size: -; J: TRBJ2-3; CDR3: CASTKDRGLDTQYF; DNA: TGTGCCAGCACCAAAGACAGGGGTTTGGATACGCAGTATTTT
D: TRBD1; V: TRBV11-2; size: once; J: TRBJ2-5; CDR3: CASSSGQGSETQYF; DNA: TGTGCCAGCAGCTCAGGACAGGGGTCTGAGACCCAGTACTTC
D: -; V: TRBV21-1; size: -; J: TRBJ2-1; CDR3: CASRSTLEQFF; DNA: TGTGCCAGCAGATCAACTCTTGAGCAGTTCTTC
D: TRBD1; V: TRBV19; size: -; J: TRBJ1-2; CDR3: CASSIIQAGQGAGYTF; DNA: TGTGCCAGTAGTATAATTCAGGCTGGACAGGGGGCTGGCTACACCTTC
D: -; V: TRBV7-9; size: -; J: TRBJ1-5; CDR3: CASSPAQSNQPQHF; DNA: TGTGCCAGCAGCCCAGCCCAGTCAAATCAGCCCCAGCATTTT
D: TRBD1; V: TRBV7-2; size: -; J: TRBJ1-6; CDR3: CASRGQGVSPLHF; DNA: TGTGCCAGTAGGGGACAGGGAGTTTCACCCCTCCACTTT
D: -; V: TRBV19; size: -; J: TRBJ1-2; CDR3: CASSISVPAGYTF; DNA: TGTGCCAGTAGTATTTCAGTCCCTGCGGGCTACACCTTC
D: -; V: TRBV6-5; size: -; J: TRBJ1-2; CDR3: CATQSGGYGYTF; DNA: TGTGCCACCCAAAGTGGGGGCTATGGCTACACCTTC
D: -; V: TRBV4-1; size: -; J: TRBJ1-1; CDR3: CASSQADVNTEAFF; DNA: TGCGCCAGCAGCCAAGCGGACGTGAACACTGAAGCTTTCTTT
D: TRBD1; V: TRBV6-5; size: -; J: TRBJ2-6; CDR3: CASTRGHNVLTF; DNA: TGTGCCAGCACGAGGGGGCACAACGTCCTGACTTTC